The rows below give T cell receptor beta chains drawn from one sample of a study of CD8 T cell repertoires and HIV-1 epitope variants. The table came from immunoSEQ multiplex PCR; TCRdb's copy has only in-frame clones and leaves some out. The sample carries approximately 90,000 clones, roughly four fifths recorded once. Source material: uncultured baseline CD8+ T cells from peripheral blood mononuclear cells (PBMCs). The receptors were gathered from a male donor with HIV. The CDR3 runs from the conserved cysteine through the conserved F or W. The order of the fields is J gene, clone size, V gene, CDR3 protein. Clone size is given for some rows only: seen once, a few or many times, or a class if the clone is expanded.

TRBJ2-5 . TRBV29-1 CSVEGDRVREETQYF
TRBJ2-7 few TRBV6-5 CASSVGAGFYEQYF
TRBJ1-5 . TRBV6-1 CASSEGSYSNQPQHF
TRBJ1-2 few TRBV19 CASSSGQAARRQANYGYTF
TRBJ2-7 . TRBV7-2 CASSSPAGFSYEQYF
TRBJ2-1 . TRBV27 CASSLFAGGLYNEQFF
TRBJ2-1 once TRBV9 CASSELGGGDNEQFF
TRBJ2-5 once TRBV9 CASSVVVAGGNSDQETQYF
TRBJ2-1 . TRBV27 CASSLSRTSGLNEQFF
TRBJ2-1 . TRBV5-1 CASKYSGSYNEQFF
TRBJ1-2 . TRBV19 CASKERDYGYTF
TRBJ1-5 . TRBV27 CASAGVDQPQHF
TRBJ1-4 few TRBV6-5 CASSSDILSEKLFF
TRBJ2-7 . TRBV6-1 CASSTDRDVGQYF
TRBJ1-3 few TRBV14 CASRVGGTGNTIYF
TRBJ1-1 . TRBV28 CASSLGTTRTRYTEAFF
TRBJ1-4 . TRBV5-6 CASSRFDGGRADEKLFF
TRBJ1-5 . TRBV28 CASSPFGEVDQPQHF
TRBJ1-1 . TRBV5-1 CASREDLNSNTEAFF
TRBJ1-6 . TRBV27 CASTVGGARPRSLHF
TRBJ1-2 . TRBV5-6 CASSFLDGPGQASVCTF
TRBJ2-3 many TRBV2 CASRMGGGWTDTQYF
TRBJ2-7 few TRBV7-9 CASSLGQAPYEQYF
TRBJ1-5 . TRBV6-5 CASRDRGNQPQHF
TRBJ1-3 few TRBV28 CASSFPNSGNTIYF
TRBJ2-1 few TRBV5-5 CASSRITGTWGNEQFF
TRBJ2-2 . TRBV5-6 CASSLATGELFF